The entry that follows covers one TCR beta chain sequence. No antigen is known for it. Base qualities are not recorded, but no much larger clone differs from it by a single base. According to the germline V gene (reference sequence), CDR1 reads MNHNY and CDR2 reads SVGAGI. The CDR3 runs 13 residues from the cysteine to the phenylalanine. The read is trimmed to its CDR3 DNA, 39 bases read in frame from base 1. Deletion took 2 bases off V and 5 bases off J, with a span of 10 bases between the germline ends. The sample belongs to a study of blood T cells in healthy people across ages (dated by TCRdb to the mid-2010s). For the study in its entirety: Template switching captured roughly one uniquely barcoded TCR beta cDNA molecule per two T cells in model experiments. The donors were divided into four age groups: young (average around 16 years), middle-aged (approximately 41), aged (roughly 66) and long-lived (around 80). The study analyzed two additional independent replicas of 1 million unique cDNA reads from the same blood draw for two donors, one aged 18 to 30 and one aged 80 or older. To avoid experimental bias, donors of different ages were distributed randomly across sequencing lanes. Age-related changes in TCR beta repertoire diversity were measured in the study by deep sequencing normalized with unique cDNA molecular identifiers. Points the paper makes about the study in general: Because profiling used bulk unsorted PBMCs, naive and antigen-experienced compartments could not be compared conclusively. Observed TCR beta diversity correlated strongly with the percentage of naive T cells measured by flow cytometry. Estimates of total diversity based on one million sequenced T cells were considered lower bounds and underestimates. Observed TCR beta diversity per million T cells fell roughly linearly with age, and a significant reduction was already apparent by age roughly 40. Donor CMV infection status was unknown, potentially confounding age-related changes in expanded clonotypes. Compared with the aged group, the long-lived group had more naive CD4+ T cells, fewer expanded clones and increased TCR diversity, suggesting age selection.

Libraries were prepared through 5' RACE. The instrument given in TCRdb is Illumina HiSeq 2500. A second PCR of roughly 7 to 11 cycles was performed with a sample-barcoded 5' primer and a J-beta primer mix. A unique molecular identifier was introduced onto each TCR beta cDNA molecule by a template-switch 5' adaptor carrying 12 random nucleotides. Each sample yielded at least 2.5 million CDR3-containing paired-end reads. All of the RNA was converted into first-strand cDNA using the Mint cDNA synthesis kit, with a TRBC-specific oligonucleotide serving as the primer. All cDNA was treated with uracil-DNA glycosylase and then went through a first 18-cycle PCR with the universal primers M1SS and BC2_uni_R. The paper's data handling went like this. For normalization, 1 million high-quality reads, each with a distinct molecular identifier, were randomly selected from each sample. Reads with shared molecular identifiers were discarded instead of being binned into consensus sequences. MiTCR, run with a Q25 quality threshold and the strictest error-elimination algorithm, handled CDR3 identification, clonotype clustering and error correction. A nonparametric unseen species model using Euler transformation provided a lower-bound estimate of total TCR beta diversity. The raw public data were reprocessed by TCRdb itself: fastp quality trimming at Q25, MiXCR clonotype calling, in-frame beta chains only. Each entry merges the rows of one CDR3 protein and shows their most common DNA and genes. TCRdb's processing, not the authors' own work, is the source of the V and J calls. This sample gives 1.2 million to 1.5 million distinct CDR3 sequences in total; around 55% of them show up just once. The leading ten clones occupy 6.5% to 8% of the sample.

The donors were roughly 40 Caucasian individuals from Russia, aged 6 to 90 years, who were systemically healthy. Each donor gave 8 to 10 milliliters of peripheral blood, drawn into EDTA-treated Vacutainer tubes. PBMCs were isolated by Ficoll-Paque density-gradient centrifugation, with at least 7 million obtained per sample. Trizol reagent was used to extract total RNA from PBMCs, with at least 5.5 micrograms per sample. Naive CD45RAhigh/CD27high T cell percentages were measured by flow cytometry on a PBMC aliquot from every donor. The TCR was taken from a man younger than 35 in good health. The sequenced sample consisted of blood. The rearrangement combines TRBV6-6 with TRBJ2-7; 6 matching bases give a weak D call of TRBD1. The nucleotide sequence reads TGTGCCAGCAGTTACCAGGGGTCCAACGAGCAGTACTTC. Its translation is CASSYQGSNEQYF.